A selection of T cell receptor beta chains follows, all from one sample in a study of monozygotic twins with inflammatory bowel disease. TCRdb re-called the 5' RACE reads; every CDR3 protein appears as one record, without DNA. The ten top clones account for 2.4%, within a sample of around 450,000 distinct CDR3 sequences. The sequenced material came from blood. The receptors were gathered from a human donor with ulcerative colitis or Crohn's disease, or a healthy co-twin of an affected twin (not recorded which). Both conserved end residues are part of each CDR3.

j_call v_call cdr3_aa
TRBJ2-1 TRBV5-1 CASSLDVGPYNEQFF
TRBJ1-4 TRBV18 CASSPPNTNEKLFF
TRBJ1-3 TRBV5-3 CARSFRDRGPPGNTIYF
TRBJ1-4 TRBV7-9 CASSWPSSTNEKLFF
TRBJ2-2 TRBV28 CASSLGGQLTGELFF
TRBJ2-1 TRBV5-1 CASSLAGESDEQFF
TRBJ2-5 TRBV7-9 CASSLGLAGGLQETQYF
TRBJ2-1 TRBV5-1 CASSLGVAESVSYNEQFF
TRBJ1-6 TRBV18 CASSPTTGLSSPLHF
TRBJ1-1 TRBV7-3 CASSLWTGLAFF
TRBJ2-1 TRBV7-2 CASSLDRGQFF
TRBJ2-1 TRBV12-3/TRBV12-4 CASTLLAGDRNEQFF
TRBJ2-7 TRBV27 CASSLQGQTYEQYF
TRBJ1-5 TRBV12-3/TRBV12-4 CASSLAAGTGGNQPQHF
TRBJ2-1 TRBV19 CASSWGTSGSYNEQFF
TRBJ1-2 TRBV6-1 CATRTECGYTF
TRBJ2-7 TRBV28 CASSRTGTTREQYF
TRBJ2-1 TRBV7-6 CASSLGTGGPKAGEQFF
TRBJ2-3 TRBV7-2 CASSSPSNTQYF
TRBJ1-6 TRBV5-5 CASHLETGGSPLHF
TRBJ1-2 TRBV3-1 CASSQEVVRPLYGYTF
TRBJ2-1 TRBV3-1 CASSPDLWNEQFF
TRBJ2-2 TRBV20-1 CSAREGSREATAGELFF
TRBJ2-7 TRBV6-5 CASSFSGTSGYEQYF
TRBJ2-1 TRBV19 CASSMAGEAYNEQFF
TRBJ2-5 TRBV7-9 CASSVGAGGAETQYF
TRBJ2-3 TRBV20-1 CSAAGQTVGTDTQYF
TRBJ1-2 TRBV2 CASSGSGQGNQYGYTF
TRBJ2-1 TRBV6-1 CASTLGSNSGNEQFF